Presented here are 30 T cell receptor beta chains from one specimen sequenced in a study of T cells in localized non-small cell lung cancer. TCRdb's copy holds only in-frame clones and misses some; the assay was immunoSEQ multiplex PCR. The data hold approximately 35,000 clones, with roughly 90% observed a single time. The sequences come from peripheral blood, collected before any cancer treatment. All receptors come from a female donor of 60 years or more with stage I lung adenocarcinoma.

This clone was counted a single time. The V call is TRBV9, the J call TRBJ2-2; 7 nucleotides align to TRBD1. The V and J ends lost 4 bases and 4 bases, in that order; junction bases with no gene match: 10. The CDR3 contains 16 residues. The germline V gene encodes CDR1 SGDLS and CDR2 YYNGEE. CDR3 coding DNA: TGTGCCAGCAGCCCCAGGGGGTCGGGAATCACCGGGGAGCTGTTTTTT. The encoded protein is CASSPRGSGITGELFF.

This rearrangement joins TRBV28 to TRBJ1-1; the match to TRBD1 covers 8 bases. The CDR3 covers 13 residues. Germline values: CDR1 MDHEN, CDR2 SYDVKM. With V trimmed by 6 bases and J by 6 bases, 6 bases remained unmatched. The CDR3 DNA reads TGTGCCAGCAGCCCACAGGGGGTGGCTGAAGCTTTCTTT. Encoded protein: CASSPQGVAEAFF. The variable domain in full, with the rest retrieved from reference TRBV28 and TRBJ1-1, is DVKVTQSSRYLVKRTGEKVFLECVQDMDHENMFWYRQDPGLGLRLIYFSYDVKMKEKGDIPEGYSVSREKKERFSLILESASTNQTSMYLCASSPQGVAEAFFGQGTRLTVV.

The chain recombines TRBV5-1 with TRBJ2-7; 10 positions agree with TRBD1. V trimming: 0 bases; J trimming: 2 bases; junction bases outside the gene matches: 5. CDR3 length equals 16 residues. CDR1 and CDR2 from the germline V gene are SGHRS and YFSETQ. CDR3 nucleotide sequence: TGCGCCAGCAGCTTGGTTCTCGGGACAGGGGCCTACGAGCAGTACTTC. It encodes CASSLVLGTGAYEQYF.

The rearrangement joins TRBV10-3 to TRBJ1-4; 9 nucleotides line up with TRBD1. The CDR3 runs to 14 residues. The germline gives CDR1 ENHRY, CDR2 SYGVKD. The J segment lost 5 bases and the V segment lost 6 bases, leaving 4 bases of the junction unmatched. The CDR3 DNA reads as TGTGCCATCAGCGAAGGGACAGGGAATGAAAAACTGTTTTTT. Its translation is CAISEGTGNEKLFF.

This clone was recorded once. This rearrangement joins TRBV15 to TRBJ1-6; no clear D gene. Per the germline V gene, CDR1 is LNHNV and CDR2 is YYDKDF (reference sequence). This CDR3 contains 15 residues. Trimming removed 0 bases at V and 15 bases at J, with 18 bases between. The chain's CDR3 is CATSRDKLRTAILHF. The CDR3, as DNA: TGTGCCACCAGCAGAGATAAATTGCGGACGGCGATCCTCCACTTT. The full variable domain, rest sourced from reference TRBV15 and TRBJ1-6, is DAMVIQNPRYQVTQFGKPVTLSCSQTLNHNVMYWYQQKSSQAPKLLFHYYDKDFNNEADTPDNFQSRRPNTSFCFLDIRSPGLGDTAMYLCATSRDKLRTAILHFGNGTRLTVT.

This sequence joins TRBV11-3 and TRBJ1-2, with 7 bases matching TRBD1. The CDR3 totals 12 residues. The germline V gene has CDR1 SGHNT and CDR2 YENEEA. The V and J ends lost 4 bases and 8 bases, in that order; junction bases with no gene match: 4. This CDR3 is CASSSGQRGYTF. The DNA for the CDR3 is TGTGCCAGCAGCTCGGGACAGCGAGGCTACACCTTC.

The rearrangement uses TRBV7-9 and TRBJ1-1, with 7 bases lining up with TRBD1. This CDR3 region has 14 residues. Germline V gene lookup returns CDR1 SEHNR and CDR2 FQNEAQ (reference sequence). V shed 5 bases, J shed 0 bases, and the junction held 3 bases outside the gene matches. The CDR3 DNA reads as TGTGCCAGCAGCCACGGACAGGTGAACACTGAAGCTTTCTTT. Its translation is CASSHGQVNTEAFF.

The V and J genes are TRBV11-2 and TRBJ1-2, with 9 bases identical to TRBD1. Germline CDR1 and CDR2: SGHAT and FQNNGV. The CDR3 is 16 residues long. The V segment lost 3 bases and the J segment 0 bases; nucleotides outside the gene matches: 5. The CDR3 is CASSFTGGQTNYGYTF. In nucleotides, the CDR3 is TGTGCCAGCAGCTTCACAGGGGGCCAAACTAACTATGGCTACACCTTC.

The chain employs TRBV5-1 and TRBJ2-7; a weak D match, TRBD2 (6 bases). Germline CDR1 and CDR2: SGHRS and YFSETQ. V lost 4 bases, J lost 1 base, and 9 bases lay in between. The CDR3 runs to 13 residues. The CDR3 sequence is CASSVGGSYEQYF. The CDR3 bases are TGCGCCAGCAGCGTCGGAGGGTCCTACGAGCAGTACTTC.

The rearrangement uses TRBV13 and TRBJ2-1; TRBD2 aligns across 11 bases. Germline V gene data show CDR1 as PRHDT and CDR2 as FYEKMQ (reference sequence). V gave up 6 bases and J gave up 8 bases; unmatched junction bases: 12. This CDR3 comprises 16 residues. As DNA, the CDR3 is TGTGCCAGCAGTGCAGAGCGGCTAGCGGGGGGTGATGAGCAGTTCTTC. It yields the protein CASSAERLAGGDEQFF.

Details on this clone: A read error may account for a junction end that differs from germline. The chain has TRBV20-1 and TRBJ2-7; TRBD1 aligns across 7 bases. The CDR3 sequence is 11 residues long. The germline V gene encodes CDR1 DFQATT and CDR2 SNEGSKA (reference sequence). In nucleotides, the CDR3 is TGCAGTGCTAGAGACAACGACAGGGTAGGCTTC. Translated: CSARDNDRVGF.

This chain uses TRBV6-5 with TRBJ1-1; a possible D gene is TRBD1 (6 bases). V was trimmed by 6 bases and J by 3 bases, leaving 17 bases between them. CDR1 and CDR2 (germline): MNHEY, SVGAGI. This CDR3 has 15 amino acids. The CDR3 loop is CASSRLNSGDTEAFF. The CDR3 region has the DNA TGTGCCAGCAGCCGTCTCAATTCAGGGGACACTGAAGCTTTCTTT.

The gene calls are TRBV27 and TRBJ1-5, with 7 bases aligning to TRBD1. J lost 4 bases, V lost 6 bases, and 9 bases had no gene match. Germline V gene sequence: CDR1 MNHEY, CDR2 SMNVEV (reference sequence). CDR3 length: 15 residues. The CDR3 reads CASRKSDRVNQPQHF. Written as DNA, the CDR3 is TGTGCCAGCAGGAAGTCAGACAGGGTAAATCAGCCCCAGCATTTT.

The gene calls are TRBV19 and TRBJ2-2; D is uncertain. There are 16 residues in the CDR3. Looked up from germline, CDR1 is LNHDA and CDR2 is SQIVND (reference sequence). V was pared by 3 bases and J by 0 bases, with 11 bases between. Written as DNA, the CDR3 is TGTGCCAGTAGTATTATCAACCCCACGAACACCGGGGAGCTGTTTTTT. Protein sequence: CASSIINPTNTGELFF.

This rearrangement joins TRBV28 to TRBJ1-2, with D possibly being TRBD1 (5 bases). The CDR3 extends over 16 amino acids. V was clipped by 8 bases and J by 0 bases, with 19 bases between them. The V gene's germline CDR1 is MDHEN and CDR2 SYDVKM. CDR3 sequence reads: CASDGSDKDTNYGYTF. For the CDR3, the DNA is TGTGCCAGCGATGGCTCGGACAAGGACACTAACTATGGCTACACCTTC.

The gene calls are TRBV21-1 and TRBJ1-2. TRBV21-1 is labeled a pseudogene. The CDR3 contains 12 residues. The DNA for the CDR3 is TGTGCCAGCACCCGTACGCTAATGGGCTACACCTTC. This codes for CASTRTLMGYTF.

V gene TRBV28 combines with J gene TRBJ1-2; TRBD1 aligns across 8 bases. V gave up 7 bases and J gave up 7 bases; unmatched junction bases: 8. The germline V gene encodes CDR1 MDHEN and CDR2 SYDVKM. This CDR3 has 13 amino acids. CDR3 bases: TGTGCCAGCATTCCGGGACAGGTTGGTGGCTACACCTTC. Translating gives CASIPGQVGGYTF.

This clone was observed once. The V call is TRBV6-5, the J call TRBJ1-1, with D uncertain. The V end was cut by 8 bases, the J end by 1 base, with 2 bases between. Germline V gene sequence: CDR1 MNHEY, CDR2 SVGAGI. The CDR3 loop spans 10 amino acids. The CDR3 coding sequence is TGTGCCAGCGAGAACACTGAAGCTTTCTTT. Its translation is CASENTEAFF.

The chain recombines TRBV7-6 with TRBJ2-2; D not certain. V was clipped by 3 bases and J by 1 base, with 9 bases between them. This CDR3 region has 15 residues. The germline V gene encodes CDR1 SGHVS and CDR2 FNYEAQ. In DNA form, the CDR3 reads TGTGCCAGCAGCTTGATGTGGCAGAACACCGGGGAGCTGTTTTTT. Encoded protein: CASSLMWQNTGELFF.

The V and J genes are TRBV19 and TRBJ1-5; D unclear. The CDR3 contains 14 residues. The V end lost 3 bases, the J end lost 3 bases, and 9 bases lay between the germline ends. Germline assignment: CDR1 LNHDA and CDR2 SQIVND (reference sequence). The CDR3 DNA sequence: TGTGCCAGTAGTATGGGAATCAACAATCAGCCCCAGCATTTT. Protein product: CASSMGINNQPQHF.

The V and J genes are TRBV9 and TRBJ2-5; TRBD2 agrees at 10 bases. Unmatched junction bases numbered 10, after V lost 3 bases and J lost 5 bases. The CDR3 has 16 residues. Germline CDR1 SGDLS, CDR2 YYNGEE. The CDR3 region is CASSAGTAGGPETQYF. The CDR3 nucleotides read TGTGCCAGCAGCGCGGGCACAGCGGGGGGGCCGGAGACCCAGTACTTC.

The table lists this clone with a count of one. This chain uses TRBV7-2 with TRBJ1-1; D gene ambiguous. This CDR3 is 13 amino acids long. The germline V and J ends were trimmed by 5 bases and 4 bases, with 11 bases remaining between them. Germline CDR1 reads SGHTA; CDR2 reads FQGNSA. CDR3 sequence reads: CASSARGGTEAFF. The CDR3 DNA reads TGTGCCAGCAGCGCACGAGGTGGCACTGAAGCTTTCTTT.

The rearrangement joins TRBV15 to TRBJ1-3; D gene ambiguous. Trimming removed 3 bases from V and 0 bases from J, with 3 bases in between. Germline lookup yields CDR1 LNHNV and CDR2 YYDKDF (reference sequence). The CDR3 loop spans 13 amino acids. This CDR3 reads CATSSLSGNTIYF. The CDR3 nucleotides are TGTGCCACCAGCAGCCTCTCTGGAAACACCATATATTTT.

The rearrangement joins TRBV6-1 to TRBJ1-2; unclear D gene. The CDR3 has 16 residues. CDR1 and CDR2 from the germline V gene are MNHNS and SASEGT. The V end was cut by 0 bases, the J end by 2 bases, with 13 bases between. The CDR3 protein is CASSEAGGSGNYGYTF. The CDR3 region has the DNA TGTGCCAGCAGTGAAGCGGGAGGGTCAGGAAACTATGGCTACACCTTC.

The chain links TRBV7-2 to TRBJ1-2; the match to TRBD1 covers 7 bases. Germline CDR1 SGHTA, CDR2 FQGNSA. The CDR3 is 13 residues long. The trim removed 5 bases at V and 6 bases at J, leaving 6 bases unmatched. CDR3 residues: CASSPTGPHGYTF. CDR3 coding DNA: TGTGCCAGCAGCCCGACAGGGCCCCATGGCTACACCTTC. Looking up the rest from reference TRBV7-2 and TRBJ1-2 gives the full variable domain: GAGVSQSPSNKVTEKGKDVELRCDPISGHTALYWYRQSLGQGLEFLIYFQGNSAPDKSGLPSDRFSAERTGGSVSTLTIQRTQQEDSAVYLCASSPTGPHGYTFGSGTRLTVV.

This clone was observed a few times. The chain has TRBV30 and TRBJ2-5; D is perhaps TRBD1 (7 bases). Looked up from germline, CDR1 is GTSNPN and CDR2 is SVGIG (reference sequence). The CDR3 length is 15 residues. V was shortened by 0 bases and J by 5 bases, with 16 bases between the two germline ends. The CDR3 DNA reads as TGTGCCTGGAGTGTACAGGGGAGGACGAGGGAGACCCAGTACTTC. Translating gives CAWSVQGRTRETQYF.

This chain joins TRBV2 and TRBJ1-5, with no clear D. The V gene's germline CDR1 is SNHLY and CDR2 FYNNEI. The CDR3 length is 14 residues. Trimming removed 5 bases at V and 7 bases at J, with 15 bases between. As DNA, the CDR3 is TGTGCCAGCAGTCCTACAGTAGCGGGACAGCCCCAGCATTTT. Translated: CASSPTVAGQPQHF.

This chain links TRBV28 with TRBJ1-1, with D maybe TRBD1 (6 bases). Trimming took 2 bases from V and 1 from J, leaving 11 bases between them. Germline values: CDR1 MDHEN, CDR2 SYDVKM. CDR3 length equals 15 residues. The CDR3 sequence is CASSLPGGQNTEAFF. DNA for the CDR3: TGTGCCAGCAGTTTACCGGGGGGACAGAACACTGAAGCTTTCTTT. The complete variable domain, with remaining parts taken from reference TRBV28 and TRBJ1-1, reads DVKVTQSSRYLVKRTGEKVFLECVQDMDHENMFWYRQDPGLGLRLIYFSYDVKMKEKGDIPEGYSVSREKKERFSLILESASTNQTSMYLCASSLPGGQNTEAFFGQGTRLTVV.

The J gene is TRBJ2-1, the V gene TRBV9; TRBD1 matches 9 bases. V was clipped by 3 bases and J by 9 bases; unmatched bases: 10. Germline values: CDR1 SGDLS, CDR2 YYNGEE. The CDR3 is 15 amino acids. As DNA, the CDR3 is TGTGCCAGCAGCGCGGCCGGGACAGGGTATAGTGAGCAGTTCTTC. Protein: CASSAAGTGYSEQFF.

This clone has just a few counts. The chain employs TRBV6-5 and TRBJ2-7, with 9 bases matching TRBD1. CDR1 and CDR2 (germline): MNHEY, SVGAGI. This CDR3 is 15 amino acids long. The trim removed 1 base at V and 6 bases at J, leaving 7 bases unmatched. CDR3 coding DNA: TGTGCCAGCAGTTACTTCAACAGGGGGCTCGGCGAGCAGTACTTC. Its protein is CASSYFNRGLGEQYF.